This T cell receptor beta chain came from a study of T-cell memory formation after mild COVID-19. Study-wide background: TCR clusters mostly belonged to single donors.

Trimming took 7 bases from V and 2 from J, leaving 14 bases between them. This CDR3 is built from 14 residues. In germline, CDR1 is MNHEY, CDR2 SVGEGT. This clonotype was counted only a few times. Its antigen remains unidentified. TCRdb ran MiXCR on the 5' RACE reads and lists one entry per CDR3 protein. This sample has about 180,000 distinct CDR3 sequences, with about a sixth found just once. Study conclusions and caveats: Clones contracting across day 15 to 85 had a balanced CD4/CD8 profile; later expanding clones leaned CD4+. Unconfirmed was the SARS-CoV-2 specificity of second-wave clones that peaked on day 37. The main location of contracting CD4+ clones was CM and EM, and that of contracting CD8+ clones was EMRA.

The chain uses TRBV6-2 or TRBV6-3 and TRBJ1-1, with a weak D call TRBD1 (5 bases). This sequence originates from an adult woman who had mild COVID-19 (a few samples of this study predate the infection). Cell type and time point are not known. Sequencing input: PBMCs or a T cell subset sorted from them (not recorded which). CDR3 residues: CASTLGTKNTEAFF. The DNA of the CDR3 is TGTGCCAGCACCCTTGGGACCAAAAACACTGAAGCTTTCTTT.